This passage covers 31 T cell receptor beta chains from one sample sequenced in a study of T cell changes during pregnancy in multiple sclerosis. Repertoires were generated with immunoSEQ multiplex PCR, while TCRdb's copy carries only in-frame clones and drops some. The data show 65,000 to 85,000 clones, with approximately 95% seen just once and roughly 0.14% held by the top ten. The specimen comprised CD4+ T cells from peripheral blood mononuclear cells, sampled after pregnancy. Source of these receptors: a female donor with multiple sclerosis, enrolled in a pregnancy study.

This clone came up a few times. The chain links TRBV28 to TRBJ2-2; D is perhaps TRBD2 (5 bases). There are 13 residues in the CDR3. The V and J ends lost 10 bases and 4 bases respectively, with 13 bases between them. Germline V CDR1 and CDR2: MDHEN, SYDVKM. Here the CDR3 DNA reads TGTGCCACCCACACGGGGTCCACCGGGGAGCTGTTTTTT. As protein: CATHTGSTGELFF. The complete variable domain, with remaining parts taken from reference TRBV28 and TRBJ2-2, reads DVKVTQSSRYLVKRTGEKVFLECVQDMDHENMFWYRQDPGLGLRLIYFSYDVKMKEKGDIPEGYSVSREKKERFSLILESASTNQTSMYLCATHTGSTGELFFGEGSRLTVL.

The rearrangement uses TRBV5-6 and TRBJ2-2, with D tentatively TRBD1 (6 bases). The CDR3 extends over 15 amino acids. Trimming took 1 base from V and 0 from J, leaving 7 bases between them. Germline assignment: CDR1 SGHDT and CDR2 YYEEEE. The CDR3 sequence: CASSLYRANTGELFF. The CDR3 DNA reads as TGTGCCAGCAGCTTGTACAGGGCGAACACCGGGGAGCTGTTTTTT.

The V gene is TRBV11-1, the J gene TRBJ2-5; tentative D call: TRBD2 (6 bases). Germline V gene data show CDR1 as SGHAT and CDR2 as FQDESV (reference sequence). Trimming pared 3 bases from V and 1 base from J, leaving 15 bases between. There are 16 residues in the CDR3. The CDR3 is CASSFGGGPAQETQYF. The CDR3 bases are TGTGCCAGCAGCTTCGGGGGAGGTCCGGCCCAAGAGACCCAGTACTTC.

The table lists this clone with a count of one. The chain is built from TRBV4-1 and TRBJ1-6; D is ambiguous. Germline V CDR1 and CDR2: MGHRA, YSYEKL. This CDR3 spans 19 amino acids. With 0 bases removed from V and 0 bases from J, the gap between germline ends came to 15 bases. In nucleotides, the CDR3 is TGCGCCAGCAGCCAAGATGAGGCCAGTGGGAGCTCCTATAATTCACCCCTCCACTTT. Protein sequence: CASSQDEASGSSYNSPLHF.

The chain couples TRBV5-1 to TRBJ2-2; 7 bases match TRBD2. The length of the CDR3 is 14 residues. The ends lost 4 bases at V and 7 bases at J; junction bases unmatched: 7. Germline values: CDR1 SGHRS, CDR2 YFSETQ. CDR3 sequence: CASSAGDYLGELFF. As DNA, the CDR3 is TGCGCCAGCAGCGCCGGGGACTATCTCGGGGAGCTGTTTTTT. Drawing the rest from reference TRBV5-1 and TRBJ2-2, the complete variable domain is KAGVTQTPRYLIKTRGQQVTLSCSPISGHRSVSWYQQTPGQGLQFLFEYFSETQRNKGNFPGRFSGRQFSNSRSEMNVSTLELGDSALYLCASSAGDYLGELFFGEGSRLTVL.

The rearrangement joins TRBV20-1 to TRBJ1-1; D uncertain. V lost 6 bases to trimming and J lost 7 bases, with 9 bases between them. In germline, CDR1 is DFQATT, CDR2 SNEGSKA (reference sequence). The CDR3 extends over 10 amino acids. CDR3 amino acids: CSALRDEAFF. The CDR3 DNA follows: TGCAGTGCCTTGAGAGATGAAGCTTTCTTT.

The rearrangement joins TRBV21-1 to TRBJ2-7; the listed D gene, TRBD1, was not tested against the DNA. TRBV21-1 is a pseudogene segment. There are 12 residues in the CDR3. The CDR3, as DNA: TGTGCCAGCGTAGACAGGAGCTACGAGCAGTACTTC. Translation gives CASVDRSYEQYF.

This chain uses TRBV14 with TRBJ2-5, with a tentative D call TRBD2 (6 bases). CDR3 length: 15 amino acids. Deletions cut 3 bases from V and 4 bases from J, with 15 bases between. The germline V gene has CDR1 SGHDN and CDR2 FVKESK. In nucleotides, the CDR3 is TGTGCCAGCAGCCACCCAATGGGGGGTGTAGAGACCCAGTACTTC. Its protein is CASSHPMGGVETQYF.

The chain's CDR3 is CASSLWVGGTDTQYF. CDR3 in DNA: TGTGCCAGCAGCTTGTGGGTAGGGGGCACAGATACGCAGTATTTT. The V gene is TRBV5-4, the J gene TRBJ2-3; weak D call: TRBD1 (5 bases). This CDR3 contains 15 residues. Per germline, CDR1 SGHNT and CDR2 YYREEE (reference sequence). V lost 1 base and J lost 1, with 10 bases in between.

J is TRBJ1-2 and V is TRBV9, with 9 bases matching TRBD1. The ends lost 1 base at V and 8 bases at J; junction bases unmatched: 9. The CDR3 totals 15 residues. Germline V gene lookup returns CDR1 SGDLS and CDR2 YYNGEE. The CDR3 protein is CASSVSGTGLRGYTF. In DNA form, the CDR3 reads TGTGCCAGCAGCGTATCCGGGACAGGGCTACGGGGCTACACCTTC. The whole variable domain, remainder taken from reference TRBV9 and TRBJ1-2, is DSGVTQTPKHLITATGQRVTLRCSPRSGDLSVYWYQQSLDQGLQFLIQYYNGEERAKGNILERFSAQQFPDLHSELNLSSLELGDSALYFCASSVSGTGLRGYTFGSGTRLTVV.

V usage is TRBV7-2 and J usage is TRBJ2-1; TRBD2 matches at 8 bases. This CDR3 has 16 residues. J was trimmed by 9 bases and V by 3 bases; bases with no gene match: 13. The germline CDR1 and CDR2 sequences are SGHTA and FQGNSA. DNA of the CDR3: TGTGCCAGCAGCTTTGGTTTCTGGACCGCGGGGGGTGAGCAGTTCTTC. It specifies CASSFGFWTAGGEQFF.

The chain carries TRBV6-5 and TRBJ1-2; 7 bases match TRBD1. The CDR3 length is 13 residues. The V gene's germline CDR1 is MNHEY and CDR2 SVGAGI. With V trimmed by 6 bases and J by 10 bases, 11 bases remained unmatched. The CDR3 sequence: CASRNLGQHPYTF. In nucleotides, the CDR3 is TGTGCCAGCAGAAACCTGGGACAGCACCCCTACACCTTC.

V gene TRBV4-2 combines with J gene TRBJ1-4; D is unclear. Trimming left V 0 bases short and J 6 bases short, with 11 bases between. CDR3 length: 15 amino acids. Germline loops: CDR1 LGHNA, CDR2 YNFKEQ. CDR3 in amino acids: CASSQDGVADEKLFF. CDR3 coding DNA: TGTGCCAGCAGCCAAGATGGTGTGGCGGATGAAAAACTGTTTTTT.

The CDR3 DNA is TGTGCCAGCAGTGAATGGGTTGGGACAGGGTCTTCACCCCTCCACTTT. Translation gives CASSEWVGTGSSPLHF. This chain joins TRBV25-1 and TRBJ1-6; 9 bases fit TRBD1. Trimming removed 1 base from V and 9 bases from J; junction bases left unmatched: 7. This CDR3 contains 16 residues. Germline V gene sequence: CDR1 MGHDK, CDR2 SYGVNS.

The chain links TRBV9 to TRBJ2-1, with 10 bases that match TRBD2. The CDR3 is made up of 16 amino acids. Trimming removed 0 bases from V and 4 bases from J; junction bases left unmatched: 4. Germline CDR1 is SGDLS and CDR2 is YYNGEE. CDR3 protein: CASSVDPSGGYNEQFF. Here the CDR3 DNA reads TGTGCCAGCAGCGTAGATCCTAGCGGGGGATACAATGAGCAGTTCTTC.

The V and J genes are TRBV4-3 and TRBJ1-2; TRBD1 is a possible D gene (6 bases). Per germline, CDR1 LGHNA and CDR2 YSLEER. This CDR3 has 16 amino acids. Trimming removed 0 bases at V and 8 bases at J, with 19 bases between. The CDR3: CASSQELRGNGGGYTF. The CDR3 DNA reads as TGCGCCAGCAGCCAAGAATTGAGGGGTAATGGGGGCGGCTACACCTTC.

The chain combines TRBV30 with TRBJ2-6; 7 nucleotides agree with TRBD1. V lost 2 bases, J lost 2 bases, and 3 bases stayed unmatched. CDR1 is GTSNPN and CDR2 is SVGIG in the germline V gene (reference sequence). CDR3 length: 15 residues. The CDR3 DNA sequence: TGTGCCTGGAGTACAGACAGGGCTGGGGCCAACGTCCTGACTTTC. This sequence encodes CAWSTDRAGANVLTF.

The chain has TRBV7-9 and TRBJ1-2; D ambiguous. The V end lost 4 bases, the J end lost 8 bases, and 8 bases lay between the germline ends. The length of the CDR3 is 11 residues. Germline assignment: CDR1 SEHNR and CDR2 FQNEAQ (reference sequence). CDR3 protein: CASSSPRGYTF. The CDR3, as DNA: TGTGCCAGCAGCTCTCCGAGGGGCTACACCTTC.

The V call is TRBV28, the J call TRBJ1-1; unclear D gene. The V gene's germline CDR1 is MDHEN and CDR2 SYDVKM. This CDR3 spans 13 amino acids. The V end was cut by 5 bases, the J end by 3 bases, with 10 bases between. The chain's CDR3 is CASSPGGYTEAFF. CDR3 DNA: TGTGCCAGCAGTCCCGGCGGGTACACTGAAGCTTTCTTT.

The chain carries TRBV30 and TRBJ2-1; TRBD2 matches at 16 bases. Unmatched junction bases numbered 9, after V lost 1 base and J lost 9 bases. This CDR3 has 17 amino acids. The germline V gene encodes CDR1 GTSNPN and CDR2 SVGIG (reference sequence). The CDR3 reads CAWSAGLAGGPYSEQFF. In DNA form, the CDR3 reads TGTGCCTGGAGTGCGGGACTAGCGGGAGGGCCCTACTCTGAGCAGTTCTTC.

J is TRBJ2-7 and V is TRBV28; D not certain. V lost 7 bases and J 4 bases, leaving 14 bases between the germline ends. Germline V gene sequence: CDR1 MDHEN, CDR2 SYDVKM. The CDR3 has 13 residues. The CDR3 DNA reads as TGTGCCAGCAATGCGGAGTCTTTATACGAGCAGTACTTC. Its protein product is CASNAESLYEQYF. The full variable domain, rest sourced from reference TRBV28 and TRBJ2-7, is DVKVTQSSRYLVKRTGEKVFLECVQDMDHENMFWYRQDPGLGLRLIYFSYDVKMKEKGDIPEGYSVSREKKERFSLILESASTNQTSMYLCASNAESLYEQYFGPGTRLTVT.

The chain combines TRBV7-3 with TRBJ2-1, with D unresolved. The V end lost 5 bases, the J end lost 0 bases, and 8 bases lay between the germline ends. The CDR3 extends over 14 amino acids. The germline V gene encodes CDR1 SGHTA and CDR2 FQGTGA. As DNA, the CDR3 is TGTGCCAGCAGCCGAGATAGCTCCTACAATGAGCAGTTCTTC. Its protein product is CASSRDSSYNEQFF.

This chain uses TRBV5-6 with TRBJ2-7, with 7 bases fitting TRBD1. This CDR3 has 14 residues. Germline V CDR1 and CDR2: SGHDT, YYEEEE. Losses at the gene ends were 4 bases for V and 2 bases for J; bases not matched to a gene: 6. CDR3 DNA sequence: TGTGCCAGCAGCATTTACAGGGGAACCTACGAGCAGTACTTC. This translates into CASSIYRGTYEQYF.

The chain uses TRBV7-8 and TRBJ1-1; maybe TRBD1 (6 bases). The length of the CDR3 is 15 residues. The germline V gene has CDR1 SGHVS and CDR2 FQNEAQ. Between the trimmed V and J ends, which lost 5 bases and 1 base, there was a span of 14 bases. The CDR3 reads CASSQSVQGNTEAFF. In DNA, the CDR3 is TGTGCCAGCAGCCAATCTGTACAGGGGAACACTGAAGCTTTCTTT.

CDR3 in DNA: TGTGCCAGCAGCCCGCCCAGGGTACGGAGCACAGATACGCAGTATTTT. Translating it yields CASSPPRVRSTDTQYF. The chain uses TRBV5-4 and TRBJ2-3; weak D call: TRBD1 (5 bases). In germline, CDR1 is SGHNT, CDR2 YYREEE (reference sequence). V dropped 4 bases and J dropped 0 bases, with 15 bases sitting between them. CDR3 length equals 16 residues.

The CDR3 nucleotides read TGTGCCAGCAGCCCAAGAGGGACTAGCGGCGACAGGAGTACGCAGTATTTT. As protein: CASSPRGTSGDRSTQYF. The chain employs TRBV13 and TRBJ2-3; 11 bases line up with TRBD2. The CDR3 runs 17 residues. The germline V gene encodes CDR1 PRHDT and CDR2 FYEKMQ (reference sequence). After removal of 5 bases from V and 8 bases from J, the junction contained 15 bases not matched to a gene.

This chain uses TRBV19 with TRBJ2-2, with 9 bases identical to TRBD1. The J segment lost 6 bases and the V segment lost 6 bases, leaving 8 bases of the junction unmatched. Germline V lookup: CDR1 LNHDA, CDR2 SQIVND (reference sequence). The CDR3 covers 15 residues. The CDR3 loop is CASSPQQGAAGELFF. The CDR3 DNA reads as TGTGCCAGTAGCCCTCAACAGGGGGCAGCCGGGGAGCTGTTTTTT.

This sequence joins TRBV7-3 and TRBJ2-1; 9 bases map to TRBD2. Germline CDR1 SGHTA, CDR2 FQGTGA. CDR3 length: 15 amino acids. V lost 3 bases and J lost 4; bases outside the gene matches: 4. The CDR3 sequence is CASSFAGGPYNEQFF. Written as DNA, the CDR3 is TGTGCCAGCAGCTTTGCGGGAGGGCCATACAATGAGCAGTTCTTC.

The V call is TRBV29-1, the J call TRBJ2-5; D remains ambiguous. From germline, CDR1 is SQVTM and CDR2 ANQGSEA. The CDR3 has 14 amino acids. V shed 8 bases and J shed 5 bases, with 21 bases lying between them. The CDR3 DNA is TGCAGCTCAGCCGCCGCAGGTCCGGCGGAGACCCAGTACTTC. This gives the protein CSSAAAGPAETQYF.

The sample holds one count of this clone. The rearrangement uses TRBV15 and TRBJ2-1, with 12 bases lining up with TRBD2. The CDR3 length is 16 residues. The V and J ends lost 0 bases and 7 bases, in that order; junction bases with no gene match: 4. From germline, CDR1 is LNHNV and CDR2 YYDKDF (reference sequence). The CDR3 DNA is TGTGCCACCAGCAGAGATCGACTAGCGGGAGCGAATGAGCAGTTCTTC. As protein: CATSRDRLAGANEQFF.

This chain links TRBV29-1 with TRBJ2-3; 11 nucleotides match TRBD2. Looked up from germline, CDR1 is SQVTM and CDR2 is ANQGSEA. This CDR3 has 14 amino acids. The ends lost 6 bases at V and 9 bases at J; junction bases unmatched: 11. In nucleotides, the CDR3 is TGCAGCGTGAAGAGTAGCGGGAGGGCCGAGACGCAGTATTTT. Its translation: CSVKSSGRAETQYF.